These T cell receptor beta chains were read from a single sample in a study of cytomegalovirus exposure and HLA in healthy donors. Using immunoSEQ multiplex PCR, the repertoire was profiled, and TCRdb retains in-frame clones only, with some absent. The sample has 150,000 to 190,000 clones, approximately 72% seen once. The sample comprised PBMCs. These receptors all stem from a man aged 18 to 30 in good health and CMV-seronegative. CDR3s include the opening cysteine and the closing phenylalanine or tryptophan. D genes are given only for firm matches. Rows give clone size only sometimes, using once, few, many, or a class for an expanded clone.

D | size | J | V | CDR3 | DNA
TRBD2 | NA | TRBJ2-1 | TRBV6-5 | CASRQRLAGLNEQFF | TGTGCCAGCAGGCAAAGACTAGCGGGTCTCAATGAGCAGTTCTTC
NA | NA | TRBJ1-5 | TRBV6-1 | CASSEVWGRVPQHF | TGTGCCAGCAGTGAAGTGTGGGGCAGGGTGCCCCAGCATTTT
TRBD2 | NA | TRBJ2-1 | TRBV27 | CASSLAGAGYNEQFF | TGTGCCAGCAGCCTAGCGGGAGCGGGGTACAATGAGCAGTTCTTC
NA | NA | TRBJ2-7 | TRBV28 | CASWSQVARGEQYF | TGTGCCAGCTGGAGCCAGGTGGCCCGAGGGGAGCAGTACTTC
NA | once | TRBJ2-2 | TRBV6-1 | CASRGGGGELFF | TGTGCCAGCAGGGGTGGAGGCGGGGAGCTGTTTTTT
TRBD1 | few | TRBJ2-3 | TRBV29-1 | CSSPGQGDTQYF | TGCAGCTCCCCGGGACAGGGTGATACGCAGTATTTT
NA | NA | TRBJ2-2 | TRBV4-3 | CASSQETGANTGELFF | TGCGCCAGCAGCCAAGAGACGGGAGCGAACACCGGGGAGCTGTTTTTT
TRBD1 | NA | TRBJ2-7 | TRBV25-1 | CASRPGQDTYEQYF | TGTGCCAGCAGACCCGGACAGGATACCTACGAGCAGTACTTC
NA | NA | TRBJ2-5 | TRBV18 | CASSLQQWVQETQYF | TGTGCCAGCTCACTCCAACAGTGGGTGCAAGAGACCCAGTACTTC
TRBD1 | NA | TRBJ2-1 | TRBV19 | CASSYRGSNNEQFF | TGTGCCAGTAGTTACAGGGGGTCTAACAATGAGCAGTTCTTC
NA | NA | TRBJ1-4 | TRBV5-1 | CASSASTVGNEKLFF | TGCGCCAGCAGCGCATCGACAGTTGGTAATGAAAAACTGTTTTTT
NA | NA | TRBJ2-7 | TRBV18 | CASSPPGGYPYEQYF | TGTGCCAGCTCACCACCGGGGGGTTATCCCTACGAGCAGTACTTC
TRBD1 | NA | TRBJ1-4 | TRBV5-4 | CASSRDPLQGTSGEKLFF | TGTGCCAGCAGCCGAGATCCCCTACAGGGGACGTCTGGGGAAAAACTGTTTTTT
TRBD1 | NA | TRBJ2-7 | TRBV7-8 | CASSLETGAYEQYF | TGTGCCAGCAGCTTAGAGACAGGGGCGTACGAGCAGTACTTC
TRBD1 | few | TRBJ1-2 | TRBV2 | CASSEFGTADGYTF | TGTGCCAGCAGTGAATTTGGGACAGCTGACGGCTACACCTTC
TRBD2 | NA | TRBJ2-1 | TRBV15 | CATSRGGGGTYNEQFF | TGTGCCACCAGCAGAGGAGGCGGGGGGACATACAATGAGCAGTTCTTC
TRBD2 | NA | TRBJ2-5 | TRBV6-5 | CASSYGLAGMETQYF | TGTGCCAGCAGTTACGGACTAGCGGGAATGGAGACCCAGTACTTC
TRBD1 | NA | TRBJ2-1 | TRBV5-1 | CASSLGQGTEQFF | TGCGCCAGCAGCTTGGGACAGGGAACTGAGCAGTTCTTC
TRBD1 | once | TRBJ1-4 | TRBV7-9 | CASSPPGQVFGEKLFF | TGTGCCAGCAGCCCACCGGGACAGGTTTTTGGGGAAAAACTGTTTTTT
NA | NA | TRBJ1-2 | TRBV15 | CATSRDRGQEGYTF | TGTGCCACCAGCAGAGACCGGGGACAAGAGGGCTACACCTTC
TRBD1 | NA | TRBJ1-5 | TRBV5-1 | CASSLGAGQGNQPQHF | TGCGCCAGCAGCTTGGGGGCCGGACAGGGCAATCAGCCCCAGCATTTT
NA | few | TRBJ1-1 | TRBV6-6 | CASSYSFRNTEAFF | TGTGCCAGCAGTTACTCTTTCAGGAACACTGAAGCTTTCTTT
NA | NA | TRBJ1-5 | TRBV6-6 | CASRWGQDSNQPQHF | TGTGCCAGCAGGTGGGGGCAAGATAGCAATCAGCCCCAGCATTTT
NA | NA | TRBJ2-4 | TRBV5-1 | CASSVSGSDIQYF | TGCGCCAGCAGCGTATCAGGGTCGGACATTCAGTACTTC
NA | NA | TRBJ2-7 | TRBV16 | CASSQSILRGRPYEQYF | TGTGCCAGCAGCCAATCGATATTGCGGGGTCGGCCCTACGAGCAGTACTTC
NA | medium-sized | TRBJ2-2 | TRBV6-4 | CASSDGAGDNTGELFF | TGTGCCAGCAGTGACGGGGCAGGGGATAACACCGGGGAGCTGTTTTTT
NA | NA | TRBJ2-6 | TRBV5-1 | CASSLGGGPGANVLTF | TGCGCCAGCAGCTTGGGAGGGGGTCCAGGGGCCAACGTCCTGACTTTC
TRBD2 | NA | TRBJ2-1 | TRBV13 | CASSSGAYNEQFF | TGTGCCAGCTCTAGCGGTGCCTACAATGAGCAGTTCTTC
NA | NA | TRBJ1-2 | TRBV2 | CASREQGANYGHTF | TGTGCCAGCAGGGAACAAGGAGCTAACTATGGCCACACCTTC
NA | NA | TRBJ1-5 | TRBV19 | CASSRAPVGNQPQHF | TGTGCCAGTAGTAGGGCGCCCGTTGGGAATCAGCCCCAGCATTTT
NA | once | TRBJ2-2 | TRBV14 | CASTTREGGELFF | TGTGCCAGCACCACACGCGAGGGCGGGGAGCTGTTTTTT
TRBD2 | NA | TRBJ2-1 | TRBV9 | CASSAYGRSSYNEQFF | TGTGCCAGCAGCGCCTACGGGAGGAGCTCCTACAATGAGCAGTTCTTC
NA | NA | TRBJ2-1 | TRBV4-3 | CASSQIPGGLLMGKQFF | TGCGCCAGCAGCCAAATCCCCGGGGGACTCCTAATGGGGAAGCAGTTCTTC
NA | once | TRBJ2-7 | TRBV5-4 | CASSLAPSSYEQYF | TGTGCCAGCAGCTTGGCCCCCAGCTCCTACGAGCAGTACTTC
TRBD2 | NA | TRBJ2-7 | TRBV14 | CASSQDPIGLAGARDEQYF | TGTGCCAGCAGCCAAGATCCTATCGGACTAGCGGGAGCGCGGGACGAGCAGTACTTC
NA | NA | TRBJ1-2 | TRBV4-1 | CASSQGRESYGYTF | TGCGCCAGCAGCCAAGGGAGGGAGTCCTATGGCTACACCTTC
TRBD1 | NA | TRBJ1-5 | TRBV30 | CAWTNGGGPLQPQHF | TGTGCCTGGACCAATGGAGGGGGCCCTTTGCAGCCCCAGCATTTT
TRBD2 | NA | TRBJ2-1 | TRBV27 | CASSSYLAGGPGEQFF | TGTGCCAGCAGTTCATATCTAGCGGGAGGGCCGGGTGAGCAGTTCTTC
NA | NA | TRBJ1-5 | TRBV7-6 | CASSEFQGNQPQHF | TGTGCCAGCAGTGAATTCCAGGGGAATCAGCCCCAGCATTTT
NA | NA | TRBJ1-4 | TRBV2 | CASSVQRGHRQTNEKLFF | TGTGCCAGCAGTGTTCAAAGGGGCCACAGACAGACTAATGAAAAACTGTTTTTT